This T cell receptor beta chain derives from a study of shared clonotypes between healthy human individuals. V lost 2 bases to trimming and J lost 2 bases; unmatched junction nucleotides: 5. The CDR3 length is 15 residues. CDR1 and CDR2 (germline): MNHEY, SMNVEV (reference sequence). Partitioning of CD4+ cells yielded a CD45RA+ naive subset and a CD45RA-negative memory subset. As regards this clone: No antigen is known for it.

Each cell subset's genomic DNA was divided evenly among several immunoSEQ plates. Some clones are missing from TCRdb's copy, which holds only in-frame ones; the method was immunoSEQ multiplex PCR. The table lists about 2,500,000 clones, over 85% of them singletons. Findings of the study overall: Against clonotypes common to all four donors, non-shared ones had lower generation probabilities.

The J gene is TRBJ2-5, the V gene TRBV27; 7 nucleotides align to TRBD2. The clonotype originates from a man aged 18-30 years in good health. Sequencing used naive CD4+ T cells sorted from blood. The subset denotes: CD45RA+ positively selected. The CDR3 protein is CASSLGPGGQETQYF. The DNA of the CDR3 is TGTGCCAGCAGTTTAGGACCGGGGGGTCAAGAGACCCAGTACTTC.